This T cell receptor (beta chain) was sequenced during a study of blood T cell repertoires in COVID-19. For the study at large: Whether acute or convalescent, the COVID-19 samples came from the United States, Italy and Spain. PBMCs, B-cell-depleted T cells, or T cells provided the cDNA or gDNA that made up the material.

The ends were cut back, 4 bases at V and 7 bases at J, with 16 bases in the middle. This CDR3 has 15 residues. From germline, CDR1 is SEHNR and CDR2 FQNEAQ (reference sequence). TCRdb keeps only in-frame clones here, not all; method: immunoSEQ multiplex PCR. The data contain some 250,000 clones, around 84% of them seen just once; the ten biggest clones take up less than 3.5%. Sequencing used peripheral blood. The chain uses TRBV7-9 and TRBJ1-4; no definite D call. The sequence derives from a woman aged 18-30 years with acute or convalescent COVID-19. CDR3 in DNA: TGTGCCAGCAGCTCAGTCCGGGAGGGTAGTGAAAAACTGTTTTTT. Translating gives CASSSVREGSEKLFF.